This T cell receptor (beta chain) was observed in a study of T cells in women clearing cervical HPV infection. About the research overall: Cases were women with histologically confirmed HPV16-related CIN3 or worse, including a couple of invasive cancers. Controls were women whose single incident HPV16 infection cleared within 12 months without precancer or cancer.

Each participant carried one incident cervical HPV16 infection only. To note about this clone: The CDR3 extends 3 residues past the end of the read, so its final part is completed from the germline J gene.

TCRdb's table, derived via immunoSEQ multiplex PCR, lists solely in-frame clones and lacks some. The sample spans roughly 38,000 clones; the ten largest clones claim approximately 5.9%. The V gene's germline CDR1 is LNHDA and CDR2 SQIVND (reference sequence). Trimming pared 3 bases from V and 5 bases from J, leaving 7 bases between. The CDR3 consists of 13 residues. Sequences were obtained from blood buffy coat. The chain recombines TRBV19 with TRBJ1-4; D is ambiguous. The clonotype originates from a woman between 18 and 69 years old with a cervical HPV16 infection that either progressed to CIN3+ or cleared (not recorded which). The CDR3 protein is CASSIRPNEKLFF. The part of the CDR3 DNA that was read is TGTGCCAGTAGTATCAGGCCGAATGAAAAA. Full variable domain (remainder filled in from reference TRBV19 and TRBJ1-4): DGGITQSPKYLFRKEGQNVTLSCEQNLNHDAMYWYRQDPGQGLRLIYYSQIVNDFQKGDIAEGYSVSREKKESFPLTVTSAQKNPTAFYLCASSIRPNEKLFFGSGTQLSVL.